The rows below give T cell receptor beta chains drawn from one sample of a study of a mutant IDH1 vaccine in newly diagnosed glioma. These receptors are not linked to any known antigen. Clones were sequenced by immunoSEQ multiplex PCR, and TCRdb holds only the in-frame ones, with some missing. Found here are about 36,000 clones, approximately 80% of them singletons; the top ten hold more than 13%. The source material was peripheral blood mononuclear cells (PBMCs), sampled from a glioma patient whose treatment included an IDH1 peptide vaccine. All receptors derive from a woman aged 25 to 39 with glioma. Some clones in this sample may be carry-over from other donors' samples. The CDR3 runs from the conserved cysteine through the conserved F or W. The order of the fields is D gene, clone size, V gene, J gene, CDR3 DNA, CDR3 protein. A D gene is named only where the DNA matches it firmly. Some rows have no size entry. The others give once, few or many, or a class for an expanded clone.

>.|.|TRBV5-4|TRBJ1-4
TGTGCCAGCAGCTCGGCCCCTACTTCTGAACTGTTTTTT
CASSSAPTSELFF
>.|.|TRBV7-2|TRBJ2-6
TGTGCCAGCAGCGAAAGGGCTGGGGCCAACGTCCTGACTTTC
CASSERAGANVLTF
>TRBD1|.|TRBV5-1|TRBJ2-3
TGCGCCAGCATGTACAGGGGTAACGCAGATACGCAGTATTTT
CASMYRGNADTQYF
>.|.|TRBV5-4|TRBJ1-4
TGTGCCAGCAGCTTAGGGGATACTAATGAAAAACTGTTTTTT
CASSLGDTNEKLFF
>TRBD1|once|TRBV7-9|TRBJ1-5
TGTGCCAGCAGCCTAGGGACAGATCAGCCCCAGCATTTT
CASSLGTDQPQHF
>TRBD1|.|TRBV6-6|TRBJ2-5
TGTGCCAGCAGTTACCCAGGGGGCGAGGAGACCCAGTACTTC
CASSYPGGEETQYF
>TRBD1|.|TRBV4-2|TRBJ1-2
TGTGCCAGCAGCCAGGATAGGACAGGGGATCATGGCTACACCTTC
CASSQDRTGDHGYTF
>.|.|TRBV7-9|TRBJ1-2
TGTGCCAGCAGCCAGGACGACTATGGCTACACCTTC
CASSQDDYGYTF
>.|.|TRBV2|TRBJ1-3
TGTGCCAGCAGTGTTGGATTACAGGACTCTGGAAACACCATATATTTT
CASSVGLQDSGNTIYF
>.|.|TRBV18|TRBJ2-3
TGTGCCAGCTCACCACGCGCAGCAGATACGCAGTATTTT
CASSPRAADTQYF
>TRBD2|.|TRBV6-1|TRBJ2-3
TGTGCCAGCACCTCGACTAGCGGCATCACAGATACGCAGTATTTT
CASTSTSGITDTQYF
>.|.|TRBV5-1|TRBJ1-2
TGCGCCAGCAGCTTGCGAACAGTCGGGGCTAACTATGGCTACACCTTC
CASSLRTVGANYGYTF
>TRBD1|.|TRBV12-5|TRBJ1-5
TGTGCTAGTGGCCTGGGACAGGGCAATCAGCCCCAGCATTTT
CASGLGQGNQPQHF
>TRBD2|.|TRBV13|TRBJ2-7
TGTGCCAGCAGCCCCCGCGCTAGCGGGAGGGCAGGGCAGTACTTC
CASSPRASGRAGQYF
>TRBD2|.|TRBV5-1|TRBJ2-2
TGCGCCAGCAGCTCGTTGACTAGCCCCGGGGAGCTGTTTTTT
CASSSLTSPGELFF
>TRBD1|.|TRBV5-1|TRBJ2-4
TGCGCCAGCAGCTTGGTCCAGGGACAGGGGCGACAGTACTTC
CASSLVQGQGRQYF
>.|few|TRBV14|TRBJ2-2
TGTGCCAGCAGCCAAAGAAACACCGGGGAGCTGTTTTTT
CASSQRNTGELFF
>.|.|TRBV29-1|TRBJ2-7
TGCAGCGTTGCTTTCGACAGCTACGAGCAGTACTTC
CSVAFDSYEQYF
>.|few|TRBV27|TRBJ1-2
TGTGCCAGCAGAGGTGGGGCATCTAACTATGGCTACACCTTC
CASRGGASNYGYTF
>TRBD1|.|TRBV18|TRBJ1-4
TGTGCCAGCTCACCGCAGGGGGAAGGGGAAAAACTGTTTTTT
CASSPQGEGEKLFF
>TRBD1|.|TRBV5-4|TRBJ2-7
TGTGCCAGCAGCGCACAGGGGGAACCCTACGAGCAGTACTTC
CASSAQGEPYEQYF
>TRBD2|.|TRBV4-1|TRBJ2-1
TGCGCCAGCACCCCAAGGGGGCTAGCGGGAGGGTACAATGAGCAGTTCTTC
CASTPRGLAGGYNEQFF
>.|.|TRBV19|TRBJ1-5
TGTGCCAGTAGGGTCCTCGGAGCAAATCAGCCCCAGCATTTT
CASRVLGANQPQHF
>TRBD1|.|TRBV4-1|TRBJ1-1
TGCGCCAGCAGCCAAGGTGGGCAGGGGGGAGGGAACACTGAAGCTTTCTTT
CASSQGGQGGGNTEAFF
>TRBD1|once|TRBV10-1|TRBJ1-1
TGCGCCAGCAGACTACCCCGGGACAGGGGACGGACTGAAGCTTTCTTT
CASRLPRDRGRTEAFF
>TRBD2|few|TRBV5-4|TRBJ2-5
TGTGCCAGCAGCCGGGGACTAGCGGGACAGGAGACCCAGTACTTC
CASSRGLAGQETQYF
>TRBD1|.|TRBV6-1|TRBJ2-7
TGTGCCAGCAGTGAAGCGCCCGGGACAGGGCGCGAGCAGTACTTC
CASSEAPGTGREQYF
>TRBD1|.|TRBV5-1|TRBJ1-1
TGCGCCAGCAGCTTACTACAGGGGAAGGAAGCTTTCTTT
CASSLLQGKEAFF
>.|.|TRBV18|TRBJ2-6
TGTGCCAGCTCACCACAGGGGCCTCCCGGTGGGGCCAACGTCCTGACTTTC
CASSPQGPPGGANVLTF
>.|.|TRBV7-6|TRBJ1-4
TGTGCCAGCAGCTTAGGGCCCCCTGGGGCTAATGAAAAACTGTTTTTT
CASSLGPPGANEKLFF
>.|.|TRBV4-2|TRBJ2-7
TGTGCCAGCAGCCAGGGGACCTACGAGCAGTACTTC
CASSQGTYEQYF
>.|.|TRBV20-1|TRBJ2-7
TGCAGTGCTAGAGAAGCCGAGCAGTACTTC
CSAREAEQYF
>.|.|TRBV6-1|TRBJ2-1
TGTGCCAGCACCATTAACAATGAGCAGTTCTTC
CASTINNEQFF
>TRBD1|.|TRBV5-4|TRBJ2-5
TGTGCCAGCAGCTTGGTAACAGGGGTTGGGGAGACCCAGTACTTC
CASSLVTGVGETQYF
>.|once|TRBV6-1|TRBJ2-6
TGTGCCAGCAGTGCCCGTCTCTCTGGGGCCAACGTCCTGACTTTC
CASSARLSGANVLTF
>.|.|TRBV4-2|TRBJ1-2
TGTGCCAGCAGCCAAGCGGCGGGTTCACTCTATGGCTACACCTTC
CASSQAAGSLYGYTF
>.|.|TRBV7-7|TRBJ2-2
TGTGCTAGCAGCCCTAGCCCCGCGAACACCGGGGAGCTGTTTTTT
CASSPSPANTGELFF
>TRBD1|.|TRBV19|TRBJ2-5
TGTGCCAGTAGTTCGACAGGGCGTAAAGAGACCCAGTACTTC
CASSSTGRKETQYF
>.|once|TRBV18|TRBJ2-1
TGTGCCAGCTCACCACCGTCGGGAAATCACAATGAGCAGTTCTTC
CASSPPSGNHNEQFF
>TRBD1|.|TRBV4-1|TRBJ2-5
TGCGCCAGCAGCCAAGATCCTGGACAGGGAACATCAACCCAGTACTTC
CASSQDPGQGTSTQYF
>TRBD1|.|TRBV7-8|TRBJ1-3
TGTGCCAGCAGCTTAGTGACAGGGTTGGGAAACACCATATATTTT
CASSLVTGLGNTIYF
>.|.|TRBV20-1|TRBJ1-1
TGCAGTGCTGGGGGGCGGGTTGAAGCTTTCTTT
CSAGGRVEAFF
>.|.|TRBV9|TRBJ1-1
TGTGCCAGCAGCGTAGGGGCAGGGCCTTTGAACACTGAAGCTTTCTTT
CASSVGAGPLNTEAFF
>.|.|TRBV11-2|TRBJ2-7
TGTGCCAGCAGCCGGGACCGCTACGAGCAGTACTTC
CASSRDRYEQYF
>TRBD2|.|TRBV11-2|TRBJ2-5
TGTGCCAGCAGCTTAGGCCCAGCGGGAGGGCCCAAGACCCAGTACTTC
CASSLGPAGGPKTQYF
>.|.|TRBV7-9|TRBJ1-1
TGTGCCAGCAGCTTTCGGTTTTATGAAGCTTTCTTT
CASSFRFYEAFF
>.|.|TRBV5-6|TRBJ2-1
TGTGCCAGCAGCCTGACTAGGGACTACAATGAGCAGTTCTTC
CASSLTRDYNEQFF
>TRBD1|.|TRBV9|TRBJ2-7
TGTGCCAGCAGCCTCGGGACAGGACCCTACGAGCAGTACTTC
CASSLGTGPYEQYF
>.|.|TRBV7-9|TRBJ1-2
TGTGCCAGCAGCCTAGACCGCTATGGCTACACCTTC
CASSLDRYGYTF
>.|.|TRBV29-1|TRBJ2-7
TGCAGCGTTGCAGGGGCTGTCTACTACGAGCAGTACTTC
CSVAGAVYYEQYF
>.|.|TRBV5-1|TRBJ2-2
TGCGCCAGCAGCTTGCAGGGGACCGGGGAGCTGTTTTTT
CASSLQGTGELFF
>TRBD1|.|TRBV18|TRBJ2-3
TGTGCCAGCTCACACCGGGACAGGGTTCCCGTACCAGATACGCAGTATTTT
CASSHRDRVPVPDTQYF